This T cell receptor (beta chain) was identified during a study of blood T cell repertoires in COVID-19 (dated by TCRdb to 2020 to 2022). General notes on the study: Collaborator samples came from the United States, Italy and Spain and covered acute and convalescent phases of COVID-19. Nearly every sample came with metadata listing a de-identified subject ID, COVID-19 status, age in years and sex. Samples came from the ongoing ImmuneRACE study (first 160 participants) plus 1,254 subjects from 6 global collaborators. Where available, HLA class I and class II types were obtained from metadata supplied by the sample provider rather than from assay-based typing. The repertoires were released in a freely available public database meant as a resource for research on the immune response to SARS-CoV-2. Subjects who had been exposed to COVID-19, were actively infected with it, or had recovered from it provided the deeply sampled blood TCRbeta repertoires that made up the dataset. The prospective study material was composed of cDNA or gDNA derived from T cells, B-cell-depleted T cells, or PBMCs. What the research found in general, with its limitations: Clinical and demographic metadata were provided uncurated, with the amount varying by source and participant.

The immunoSEQ Assay, a bias-controlled multiplex PCR, was used to amplify TCRbeta CDR3 regions from genomic DNA. As for the original processing: Within the assay, amplification of reference gene primers was used to estimate how many nucleated cells each sample contained. To quantify the absolute abundance of each unique TCRbeta CDR3 rearrangement, sequence reads were collapsed and filtered. Productive Simpson clonality was computed per sample as the square root of Simpson's diversity index over productive rearrangements. This immuneACCESS table, as held by TCRdb, lists in-frame sequences with V and J called but not all clones. Of the missing ones, under half trace to an unresolved V gene in checked studies; the others have no known cause. Clone size and the V and J calls come from that table; the DNA yielded D and trimming. This sample holds about 98,000 clones; approximately 80% were observed only once. Around 9.8% of the sample belongs to the ten largest clones.

Concerning this clone: Its antigen is not yet known. No clone much larger than this one lies a single base away; base qualities are absent.

Each collaborating institution followed its own protocols to collect whole blood in K2EDTA tubes. Collaborator samples were shipped for TCRbeta analysis as frozen whole blood, isolated PBMCs, or DNA extracted from either sample type. V is shortened by 5 bases, J by 2 bases, and the region joining them spans 13 bases. Including the terminal cysteine and phenylalanine, the CDR3 comprises 14 residues. Of all the DNA, just the CDR3 is kept, 42 bases in frame from base 1. CDR1 and CDR2 are read off the germline V gene as SGHNT and YENEEA. The V and J segments used are TRBV11-3 and TRBJ2-7; the D gene identity is not certain. The TCR originated in a man aged 60-69 years with active or convalescent COVID-19. Material: peripheral blood. The CDR3 protein is CASSRLLDPYEQYF. The bases are TGTGCCAGCAGCCGATTGTTAGATCCCTACGAGCAGTACTTC.